This TCR beta chain stems from a study of healthy donors' naive CD4 and CD8 T cells. Overall study results and limits: Negatively charged CDR3s marked CD8+ lineage; positively charged CDR3s marked CD4+ lineage. CDR3 charge plus V and J genes appeared to account for approximately 13% of CD4/CD8 variance. Naive CD4+ and CD8+ cells reportedly differed in usage of most V and J genes.

For this clonotype: The antigen remains undetermined.

TCR libraries were built from about 500 ng of total RNA by linear amplification. TCRdb itself ran the reads through MiXCR, one entry per CDR3 protein. Found here are 200,000 or so distinct CDR3 sequences, about 74% of them singletons; the top ten hold approximately 2.5%. Naive CD4+ cells were sorted as CD4+CD8-CD45RO-CD45RA+; naive CD8+ as CD8+CD4-CD45RA+CD27bright. The germline gives CDR1 SGHAT, CDR2 FQNNGV. This CDR3 contains 14 residues. With 2 bases removed from V and 5 bases from J, the gap between germline ends came to 12 bases. V gene TRBV11-2 combines with J gene TRBJ2-5; D not certain. The source material was naive CD4+ and CD8+ T cells sorted from blood, pooled from several donors. This receptor was obtained from a pool of human donors in good health; the sample pools cells from several healthy donors. CDR3 sequence reads: CASSLIGSLETQYF. The CDR3 DNA is TGTGCCAGCAGCTTAATTGGCAGCCTGGAGACCCAGTACTTC.